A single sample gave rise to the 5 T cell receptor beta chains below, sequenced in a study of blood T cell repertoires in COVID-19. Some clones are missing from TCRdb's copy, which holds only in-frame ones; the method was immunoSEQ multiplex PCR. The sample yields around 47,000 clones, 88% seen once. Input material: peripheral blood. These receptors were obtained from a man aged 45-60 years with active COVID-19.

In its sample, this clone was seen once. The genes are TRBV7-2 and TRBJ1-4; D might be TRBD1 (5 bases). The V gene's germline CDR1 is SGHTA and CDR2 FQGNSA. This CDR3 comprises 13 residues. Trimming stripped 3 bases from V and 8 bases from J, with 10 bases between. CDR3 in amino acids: CASSFHRGEKLFF. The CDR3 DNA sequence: TGTGCCAGCAGCTTCCATAGGGGCGAAAAACTGTTTTTT.

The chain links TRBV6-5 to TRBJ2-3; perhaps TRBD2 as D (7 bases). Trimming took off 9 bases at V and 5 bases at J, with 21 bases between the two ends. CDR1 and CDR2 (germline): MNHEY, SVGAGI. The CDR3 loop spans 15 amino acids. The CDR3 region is CASPLGGGERDTQYF. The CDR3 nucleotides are TGTGCCAGTCCTCTGGGGGGGGGCGAGAGAGATACGCAGTATTTT.

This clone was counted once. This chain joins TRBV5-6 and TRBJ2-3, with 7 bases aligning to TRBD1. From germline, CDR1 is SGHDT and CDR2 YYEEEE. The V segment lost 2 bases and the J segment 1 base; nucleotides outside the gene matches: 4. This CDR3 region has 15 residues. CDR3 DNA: TGTGCCAGCAGCTTACTCGGGACAGGCACAGATACGCAGTATTTT. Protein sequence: CASSLLGTGTDTQYF.

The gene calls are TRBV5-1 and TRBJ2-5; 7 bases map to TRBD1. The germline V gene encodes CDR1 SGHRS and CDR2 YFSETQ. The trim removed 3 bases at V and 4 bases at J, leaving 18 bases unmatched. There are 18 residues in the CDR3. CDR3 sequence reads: CASSSDGRPGQKIETQYF. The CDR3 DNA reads TGCGCCAGCAGCTCCGACGGTCGACCGGGACAGAAAATAGAGACCCAGTACTTC.

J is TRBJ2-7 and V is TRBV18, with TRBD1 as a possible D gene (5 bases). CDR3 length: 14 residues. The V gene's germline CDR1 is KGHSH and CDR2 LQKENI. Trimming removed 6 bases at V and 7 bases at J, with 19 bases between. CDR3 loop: CASSTSSREVEQYF. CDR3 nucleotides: TGTGCCAGCTCCACCAGTAGCAGGGAAGTGGAGCAGTACTTC.